One sample yielded the 20 T cell receptor beta chains listed below, sequenced in a study of T cells in tuberculosis. Sequenced by immunoSEQ multiplex PCR; TCRdb stores in-frame clones only, minus some. The sample includes 30,000 to 40,000 clones, roughly 97% seen only once; the top ten take approximately 6.2%. Sequenced material: PBMCs. These receptors were taken from a donor aged 10-29 years with latent tuberculosis or without tuberculosis infection.

The rearrangement uses TRBV9 and TRBJ1-1; no firm D call. V shed 2 bases and J shed 5 bases, with 16 bases lying between them. The CDR3 has 15 amino acids. The germline gives CDR1 SGDLS, CDR2 YYNGEE. The CDR3 sequence: CASSVVARGGTEAFF. CDR3 in DNA: TGTGCCAGCAGCGTCGTCGCCCGCGGAGGGACTGAAGCTTTCTTT.

The rearrangement joins TRBV28 to TRBJ1-2, with 12 bases lining up with TRBD1. The length of the CDR3 is 15 residues. From germline, CDR1 is MDHEN and CDR2 SYDVKM. J gave up 6 bases and V 2 bases, and 4 bases lay outside the gene matches. The CDR3 DNA reads TGTGCCAGCAGTTTAGCCGGGACAGGGGGCGATGGCTACACCTTC. It yields the protein CASSLAGTGGDGYTF.

The genes are TRBV7-6 and TRBJ1-2; TRBD1 matches at 7 bases. Germline CDR1 and CDR2: SGHVS and FNYEAQ. The CDR3 runs 13 residues. V trimming: 5 bases; J trimming: 4 bases; junction bases outside the gene matches: 4. The CDR3, as DNA: TGTGCCAGCAGCCCAAGACAGGGCTATGGCTACACCTTC. Translating gives CASSPRQGYGYTF.

The chain couples TRBV5-1 to TRBJ1-4, with TRBD1 as a possible D gene (5 bases). Germline V gene lookup returns CDR1 SGHRS and CDR2 YFSETQ. Deletions cut 0 bases from V and 5 bases from J, with 11 bases between. The CDR3 extends over 15 amino acids. The CDR3 loop is CASSLARAQNEKLFF. CDR3 sequence (DNA): TGCGCCAGCAGCTTGGCCAGGGCACAGAATGAAAAACTGTTTTTT.

V usage is TRBV9 and J usage is TRBJ1-1; tentative D call: TRBD1 (6 bases). V was shortened by 1 base and J by 4 bases, with 11 bases between the two germline ends. Germline CDR1 reads SGDLS; CDR2 reads YYNGEE. The CDR3 is 14 amino acids. The chain's CDR3 is CASSVWQGSTEAFF. As DNA, the CDR3 is TGTGCCAGCAGCGTATGGCAGGGGTCCACTGAAGCTTTCTTT.

This clone was seen just once. The rearrangement uses TRBV4-1 and TRBJ2-7, with TRBD1 identical over 10 bases. The trim removed 0 bases at V and 4 bases at J, leaving 6 bases unmatched. This CDR3 is 16 amino acids long. CDR1 and CDR2 from the germline V gene are MGHRA and YSYEKL. CDR3 in amino acids: CASSQESGTGVYEQYF. In DNA, the CDR3 is TGCGCCAGCAGCCAAGAGTCAGGGACAGGGGTGTACGAGCAGTACTTC.

The chain is built from TRBV6-6 and TRBJ1-1; TRBD1 is a possible D gene (5 bases). The CDR3 sequence is 16 residues long. Germline V CDR1 and CDR2: MNHNY, SVGAGI (reference sequence). Trimming left V 7 bases short and J 1 base short, with 19 bases between. CDR3 coding DNA: TGTGCCAGCACCCGCATTTTAACAGGCTCGAACACTGAAGCTTTCTTT. Translation: CASTRILTGSNTEAFF.

The chain links TRBV7-9 to TRBJ1-1; D is unclear. This CDR3 spans 15 amino acids. V was cut by 3 bases and J by 4 bases, with 15 bases left in between. Germline V gene lookup returns CDR1 SEHNR and CDR2 FQNEAQ (reference sequence). The CDR3 nucleotides read TGTGCCAGCAGCTTGACCTCAGGCGTAGGCACTGAAGCTTTCTTT. It yields the protein CASSLTSGVGTEAFF.

The chain couples TRBV2 to TRBJ2-7; possibly TRBD1 for D (7 bases). Germline assignment: CDR1 SNHLY and CDR2 FYNNEI. The CDR3 loop spans 14 amino acids. V was shortened by 8 bases and J by 7 bases, with 21 bases between the two germline ends. This chain's CDR3 is CASFDRDLGREQYF. As DNA, the CDR3 is TGTGCCAGCTTTGACAGGGACCTCGGGAGAGAGCAGTACTTC.

V and J are TRBV27 and TRBJ1-5, with TRBD1 identical over 9 bases. This CDR3 contains 18 residues. CDR1 is MNHEY and CDR2 is SMNVEV in the germline V gene (reference sequence). The V and J ends lost 0 bases and 3 bases, in that order; junction bases with no gene match: 9. The CDR3, as DNA: TGTGCCAGCAGTTTATCTGGGGGGACAGGGAGATACAATCAGCCCCAGCATTTT. Its protein product is CASSLSGGTGRYNQPQHF.

V is TRBV28 and J is TRBJ1-5; 10 nucleotides match TRBD1. CDR3 size: 16 residues. Germline CDR1 reads MDHEN; CDR2 reads SYDVKM. V lost 8 bases to trimming and J lost 6 bases; unmatched junction nucleotides: 13. Here the CDR3 reads CASVTGTGELRQPQHF. Written as DNA, the CDR3 is TGTGCCAGCGTAACTGGGACAGGGGAGTTGCGTCAGCCCCAGCATTTT.

About this clone itself: The junction departs from germline at one end; a sequencing error may be responsible. The CDR3: CASSYRQTSNYGYTF. The CDR3 nucleotides are TGTGCCAGTAGCTATCGACAGACGTCTAACTATGGCTACACCTTC. The chain links TRBV5-4 to TRBJ1-2; D is possibly TRBD1 (5 bases). The CDR3 has 15 amino acids. From germline, CDR1 is SGHNT and CDR2 YYREEE (reference sequence).

The gene calls are TRBV28 and TRBJ2-3; 12 nucleotides agree with TRBD2. In germline, CDR1 is MDHEN, CDR2 SYDVKM. V lost 6 bases, J lost 0 bases, and 7 bases stayed unmatched. This CDR3 is built from 17 residues. The CDR3 reads CASSHMGTSGSTDTQYF. The CDR3 region has the DNA TGTGCCAGCAGCCATATGGGGACTAGCGGGAGCACAGATACGCAGTATTTT.

This clone showed up just a few times. V usage is TRBV6-5 and J usage is TRBJ1-2; maybe TRBD1 (6 bases). The ends were cut back, 9 bases at V and 8 bases at J, with 16 bases in the middle. CDR3 size: 12 residues. Germline V lookup: CDR1 MNHEY, CDR2 SVGAGI. In nucleotides, the CDR3 is TGTGCCAGTGCGACAGGCTCGAGAGGCTACACCTTC. Translating it yields CASATGSRGYTF.

The chain links TRBV15 to TRBJ2-1; a possible D gene is TRBD2 (5 bases). The CDR3 runs 13 residues. Trimming removed 5 bases at V and 4 bases at J, with 9 bases between. CDR1 is LNHNV, CDR2 YYDKDF, per germline (reference sequence). The CDR3 here is CATSRETYNEQFF. The DNA for the CDR3 is TGTGCCACCAGCCGGGAAACGTACAATGAGCAGTTCTTC. Full variable domain (rest looked up from reference TRBV15 and TRBJ2-1): DAMVIQNPRYQVTQFGKPVTLSCSQTLNHNVMYWYQQKSSQAPKLLFHYYDKDFNNEADTPDNFQSRRPNTSFCFLDIRSPGLGDTAMYLCATSRETYNEQFFGPGTRLTVL.

The genes are TRBV27 and TRBJ2-1; D perhaps matches TRBD2 (6 bases). The CDR3 loop spans 15 amino acids. The V end was cut by 5 bases, the J end by 4 bases, with 15 bases between. Germline assignment: CDR1 MNHEY and CDR2 SMNVEV (reference sequence). The CDR3 loop reads CASSPSGYLYNEQFF. CDR3 bases: TGTGCCAGCAGTCCAAGCGGGTACTTATACAATGAGCAGTTCTTC.

V and J are TRBV2 and TRBJ1-2; D gene ambiguous. This CDR3 region has 13 residues. Germline CDR1 SNHLY, CDR2 FYNNEI. Trimming took off 6 bases at V and 7 bases at J, with 15 bases between the two ends. The CDR3 is CASSADQVAGYTF. Here the CDR3 DNA reads TGTGCCAGCAGCGCAGATCAGGTGGCTGGCTACACCTTC.

This clone came up once. The chain links TRBV4-1 to TRBJ2-2; weak D call: TRBD2 (7 bases). Per germline, CDR1 MGHRA and CDR2 YSYEKL. Trimming removed 4 bases from V and 2 bases from J, with 26 bases in between. The CDR3 runs to 20 residues. In DNA form, the CDR3 reads TGCGCCAGCAGCCGATCATATGGGACTAACGGGGGCCCTAACACCGGGGAGCTGTTTTTT. It translates to CASSRSYGTNGGPNTGELFF.

This rearrangement joins TRBV19 to TRBJ2-1; 12 bases are shared with TRBD2. V lost 6 bases, J lost 8 bases, and 8 bases stayed unmatched. Per the germline V gene, CDR1 is LNHDA and CDR2 is SQIVND (reference sequence). CDR3 length: 15 amino acids. Here the CDR3 reads CASSLTSGGIDEQFF. CDR3 sequence (DNA): TGTGCCAGTAGCCTGACTAGCGGGGGCATCGATGAGCAGTTCTTC.

The J gene is TRBJ1-2, the V gene TRBV20-1; D is uncertain. Deletions cut 3 bases from V and 11 bases from J, with 13 bases between. CDR3 length: 11 amino acids. Germline V gene sequence: CDR1 DFQATT, CDR2 SNEGSKA (reference sequence). CDR3 region: CSARSREGYTF. CDR3 sequence (DNA): TGCAGTGCTAGGAGCCGGGAAGGTTACACCTTC.